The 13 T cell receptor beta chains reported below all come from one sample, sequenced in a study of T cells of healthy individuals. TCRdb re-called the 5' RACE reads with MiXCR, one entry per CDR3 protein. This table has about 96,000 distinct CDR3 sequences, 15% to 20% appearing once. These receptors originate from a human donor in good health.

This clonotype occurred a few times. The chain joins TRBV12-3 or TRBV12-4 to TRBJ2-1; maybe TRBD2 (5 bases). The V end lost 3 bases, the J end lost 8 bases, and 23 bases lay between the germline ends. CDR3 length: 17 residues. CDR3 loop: CASSFGIARGLLDEQFF. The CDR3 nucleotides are TGTGCCAGCAGTTTTGGGATCGCAAGAGGGCTCCTCGATGAGCAGTTCTTC.

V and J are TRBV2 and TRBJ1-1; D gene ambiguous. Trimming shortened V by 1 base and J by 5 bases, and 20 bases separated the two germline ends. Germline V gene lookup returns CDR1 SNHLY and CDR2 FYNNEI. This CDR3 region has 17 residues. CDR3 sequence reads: CASSEEVLEGGWTEAFF. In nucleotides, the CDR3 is TGTGCCAGCAGTGAAGAGGTTTTGGAGGGCGGATGGACTGAAGCTTTCTTT.

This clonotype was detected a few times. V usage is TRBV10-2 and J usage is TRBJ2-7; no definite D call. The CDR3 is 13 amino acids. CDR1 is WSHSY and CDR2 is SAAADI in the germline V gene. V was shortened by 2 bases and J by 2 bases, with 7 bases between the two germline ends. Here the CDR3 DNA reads TGCGCCAGCAGTGAGCGGGCAGCCTACGAGCAGTACTTC. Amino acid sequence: CASSERAAYEQYF.

CDR3 bases: TGTGCCAGCAGCGTAATTCTCCAGGGAGGCGAGCAGTACTTC. This sequence encodes CASSVILQGGEQYF. This chain uses TRBV7-8 with TRBJ2-7, with D maybe TRBD2 (6 bases). The germline CDR1 and CDR2 sequences are SGHVS and FQNEAQ. The germline V and J ends were trimmed by 5 bases and 6 bases, with 17 bases remaining between them. The CDR3 contains 14 residues.

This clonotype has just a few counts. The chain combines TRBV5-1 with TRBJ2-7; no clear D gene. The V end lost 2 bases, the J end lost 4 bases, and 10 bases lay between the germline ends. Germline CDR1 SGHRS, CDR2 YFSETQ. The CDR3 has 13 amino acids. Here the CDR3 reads CASSFLDAYEQYF. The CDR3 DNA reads TGCGCCAGCAGCTTCCTGGACGCGTACGAGCAGTACTTC.

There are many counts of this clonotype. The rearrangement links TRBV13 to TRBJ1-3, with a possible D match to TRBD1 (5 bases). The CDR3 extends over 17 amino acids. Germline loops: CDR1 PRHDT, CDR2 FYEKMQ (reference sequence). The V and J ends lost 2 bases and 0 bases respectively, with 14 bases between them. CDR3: CASSLLRGGSSGNTIYF. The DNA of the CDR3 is TGTGCCAGCAGCTTACTCCGGGGGGGAAGCTCTGGAAACACCATATATTTT.

CDR3 DNA: TGCGCCAGCAGCATCCAGACAACCCTTGTGAGCAATGAGCAGTTCTTC. The encoded protein is CASSIQTTLVSNEQFF. The chain joins TRBV5-1 to TRBJ2-1; D is ambiguous. The CDR3 covers 16 residues. V was shortened by 4 bases and J by 6 bases, with 20 bases between the two germline ends. Germline CDR1 SGHRS, CDR2 YFSETQ.

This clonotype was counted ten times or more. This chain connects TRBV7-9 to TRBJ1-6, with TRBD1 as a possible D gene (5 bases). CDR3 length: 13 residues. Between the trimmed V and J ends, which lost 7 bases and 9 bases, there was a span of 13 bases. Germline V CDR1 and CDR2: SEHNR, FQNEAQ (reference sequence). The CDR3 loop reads CASNKDSPSPLHF. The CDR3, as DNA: TGTGCCAGCAACAAAGACAGCCCTTCACCCCTCCACTTT.

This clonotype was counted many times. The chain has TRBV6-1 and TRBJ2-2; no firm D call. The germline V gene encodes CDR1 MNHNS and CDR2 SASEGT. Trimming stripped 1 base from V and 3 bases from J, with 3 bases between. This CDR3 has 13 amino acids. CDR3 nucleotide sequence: TGTGCCAGCAGTGAAGGGGACACCGGGGAGCTGTTTTTT. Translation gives CASSEGDTGELFF.

The CDR3, as DNA: TGTGCCAGCACCCAATGGGCGAGGAACGAGCAGTACTTC. The encoded protein is CASTQWARNEQYF. This chain connects TRBV28 to TRBJ2-7, with unresolved D. The CDR3 extends over 13 amino acids. CDR1 is MDHEN and CDR2 is SYDVKM in the germline V gene. Trimming removed 7 bases at V and 5 bases at J, with 15 bases between.

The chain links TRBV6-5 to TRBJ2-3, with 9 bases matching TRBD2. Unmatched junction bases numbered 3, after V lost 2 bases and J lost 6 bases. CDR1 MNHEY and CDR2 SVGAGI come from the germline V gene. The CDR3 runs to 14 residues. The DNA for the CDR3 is TGTGCCAGCAGTTACCTGAGCGGGGGGGATACGCAGTATTTT. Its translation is CASSYLSGGDTQYF.

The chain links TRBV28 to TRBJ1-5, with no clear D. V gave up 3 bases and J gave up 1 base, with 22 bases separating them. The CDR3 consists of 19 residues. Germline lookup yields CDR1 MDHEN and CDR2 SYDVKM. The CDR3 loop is CASSFSYFKGSRSNQPQHF. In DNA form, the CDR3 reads TGTGCCAGCAGTTTCTCCTACTTTAAAGGGTCCCGGAGCAATCAGCCCCAGCATTTT.

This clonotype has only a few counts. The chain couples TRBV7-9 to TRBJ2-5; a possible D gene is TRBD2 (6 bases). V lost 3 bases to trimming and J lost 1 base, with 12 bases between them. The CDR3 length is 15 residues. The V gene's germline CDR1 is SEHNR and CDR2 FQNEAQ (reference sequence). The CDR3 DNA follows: TGTGCCAGCAGCTTCGCGGGACGGGCCCAAGAGACCCAGTACTTC. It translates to CASSFAGRAQETQYF.